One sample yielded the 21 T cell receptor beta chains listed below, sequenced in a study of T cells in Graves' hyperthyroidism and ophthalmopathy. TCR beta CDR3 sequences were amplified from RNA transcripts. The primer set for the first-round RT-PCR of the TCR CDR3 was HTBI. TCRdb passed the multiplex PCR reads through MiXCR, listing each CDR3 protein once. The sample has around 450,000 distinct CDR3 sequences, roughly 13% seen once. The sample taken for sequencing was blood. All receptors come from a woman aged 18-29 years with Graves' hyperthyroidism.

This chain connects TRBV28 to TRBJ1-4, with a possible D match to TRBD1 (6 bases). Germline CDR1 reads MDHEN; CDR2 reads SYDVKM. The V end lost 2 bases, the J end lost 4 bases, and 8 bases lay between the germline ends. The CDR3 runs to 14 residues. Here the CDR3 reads CASSLQGSNEKLFF. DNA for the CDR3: TGTGCCAGCAGTTTACAGGGGAGTAATGAAAAACTGTTTTTT.

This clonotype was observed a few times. CDR3 nucleotides: TGTGCCAGCAGTTTAGAGCGGGGGGGGAATCAGCCCCAGCATTTT. Translating gives CASSLERGGNQPQHF. The chain links TRBV12-3 or TRBV12-4 to TRBJ1-5; TRBD1 is a possible D gene (5 bases). The CDR3 is 15 amino acids. The germline V and J ends were trimmed by 1 base and 4 bases, with 11 bases remaining between them.

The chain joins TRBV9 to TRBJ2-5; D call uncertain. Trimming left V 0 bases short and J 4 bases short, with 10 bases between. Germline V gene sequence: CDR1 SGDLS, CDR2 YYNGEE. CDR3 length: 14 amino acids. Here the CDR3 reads CASSVGETAETQYF. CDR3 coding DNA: TGTGCCAGCAGCGTAGGTGAGACCGCAGAGACCCAGTACTTC.

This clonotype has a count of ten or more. CDR3 residues: CASSLLGHGAEQYF. CDR3 bases: TGTGCCAGCAGTTTATTAGGGCACGGCGCCGAGCAGTACTTC. The chain employs TRBV28 and TRBJ2-7; D gene ambiguous. The CDR3 contains 14 residues. The V and J ends lost 1 base and 6 bases respectively, with 13 bases between them. Germline CDR1 reads MDHEN; CDR2 reads SYDVKM.

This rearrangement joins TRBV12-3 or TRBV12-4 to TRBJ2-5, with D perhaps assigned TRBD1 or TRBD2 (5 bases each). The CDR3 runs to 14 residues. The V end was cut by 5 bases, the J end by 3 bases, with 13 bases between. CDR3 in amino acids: CASSPAGREETQYF. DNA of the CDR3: TGTGCCAGCAGTCCCGCGGGCAGGGAAGAGACCCAGTACTTC.

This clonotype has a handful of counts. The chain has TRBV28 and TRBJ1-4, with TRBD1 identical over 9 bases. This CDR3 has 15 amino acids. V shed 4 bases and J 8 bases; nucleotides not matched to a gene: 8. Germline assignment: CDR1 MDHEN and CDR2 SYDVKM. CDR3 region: CASSYPGQGGEKLFF. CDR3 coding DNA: TGTGCCAGCAGTTATCCGGGACAGGGAGGGGAAAAACTGTTTTTT. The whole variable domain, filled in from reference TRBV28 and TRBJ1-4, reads DVKVTQSSRYLVKRTGEKVFLECVQDMDHENMFWYRQDPGLGLRLIYFSYDVKMKEKGDIPEGYSVSREKKERFSLILESASTNQTSMYLCASSYPGQGGEKLFFGSGTQLSVL.

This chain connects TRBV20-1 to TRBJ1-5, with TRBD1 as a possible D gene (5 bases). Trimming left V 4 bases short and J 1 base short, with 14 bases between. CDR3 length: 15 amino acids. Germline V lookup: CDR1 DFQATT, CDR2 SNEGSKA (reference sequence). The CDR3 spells CSAKNIRDSNQPQHF. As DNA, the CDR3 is TGCAGTGCTAAGAACATTAGGGACAGCAATCAGCCCCAGCATTTT.

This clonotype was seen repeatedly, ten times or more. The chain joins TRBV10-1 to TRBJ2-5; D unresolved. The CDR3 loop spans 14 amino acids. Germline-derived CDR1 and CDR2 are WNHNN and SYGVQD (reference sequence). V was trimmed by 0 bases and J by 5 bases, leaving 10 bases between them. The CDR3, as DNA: TGCGCCAGCAGTGAGTCGTTGATATCGGAGACCCAGTACTTC. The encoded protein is CASSESLISETQYF.

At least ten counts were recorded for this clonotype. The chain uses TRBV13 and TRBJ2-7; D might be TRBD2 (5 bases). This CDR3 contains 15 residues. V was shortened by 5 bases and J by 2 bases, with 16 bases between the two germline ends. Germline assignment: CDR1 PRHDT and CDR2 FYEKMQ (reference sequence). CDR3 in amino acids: CASSGGRTDAYEQYF. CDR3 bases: TGTGCCAGCAGCGGAGGAAGGACGGACGCCTACGAGCAGTACTTC.

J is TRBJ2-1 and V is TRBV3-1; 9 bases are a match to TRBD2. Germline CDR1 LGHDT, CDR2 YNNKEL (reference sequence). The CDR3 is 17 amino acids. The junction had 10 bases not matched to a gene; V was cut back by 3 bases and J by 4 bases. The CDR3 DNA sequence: TGTGCCAGCAGCCAGGATCTAGGACTAGCGCAATACAATGAGCAGTTCTTC. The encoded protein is CASSQDLGLAQYNEQFF.

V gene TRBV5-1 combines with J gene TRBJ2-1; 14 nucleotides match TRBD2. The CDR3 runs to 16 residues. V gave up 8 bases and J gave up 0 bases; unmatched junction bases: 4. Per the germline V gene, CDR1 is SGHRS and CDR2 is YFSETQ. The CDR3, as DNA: TGCGCCAGTGGGACTAGCGGGAGAAACTCCTACAATGAGCAGTTCTTC. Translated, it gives CASGTSGRNSYNEQFF.

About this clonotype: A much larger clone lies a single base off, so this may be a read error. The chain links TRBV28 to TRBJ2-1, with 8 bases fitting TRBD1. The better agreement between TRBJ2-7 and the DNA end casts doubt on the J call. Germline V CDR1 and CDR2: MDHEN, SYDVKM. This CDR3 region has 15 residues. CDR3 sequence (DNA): TGTGCCAGCAGTTTACTCCAGGGGGCTTACAATGAGCAGTACTTC. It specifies CASSLLQGAYNEQYF.

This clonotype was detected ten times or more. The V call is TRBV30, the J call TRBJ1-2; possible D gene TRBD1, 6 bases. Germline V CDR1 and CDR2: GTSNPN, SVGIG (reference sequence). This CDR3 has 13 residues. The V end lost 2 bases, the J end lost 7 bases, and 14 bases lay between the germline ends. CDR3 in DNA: TGTGCCTGGAGTCTTCTGGGGGCAGGTGGCTACACCTTC. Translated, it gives CAWSLLGAGGYTF.

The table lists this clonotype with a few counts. CDR3 sequence: CASSSTGAYEQYF. CDR3 bases: TGTGCCAGCAGCTCCACAGGTGCCTACGAGCAGTACTTC. This chain uses TRBV7-9 with TRBJ2-7, with D perhaps matching TRBD1 (5 bases). Per the germline V gene, CDR1 is SEHNR and CDR2 is FQNEAQ (reference sequence). Trimming removed 4 bases at V and 2 bases at J, with 9 bases between. The CDR3 totals 13 residues.

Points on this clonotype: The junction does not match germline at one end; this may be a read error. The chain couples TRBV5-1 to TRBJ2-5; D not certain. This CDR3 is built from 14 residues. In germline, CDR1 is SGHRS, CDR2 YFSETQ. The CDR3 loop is CASSLDAGQETQCF. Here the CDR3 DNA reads TGCGCCAGCAGCTTGGATGCCGGTCAAGAGACCCAGTGCTTC.

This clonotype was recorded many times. CDR3 protein: CASSSPFVGNNLYNEQFF. DNA for the CDR3: TGTGCCAGCAGTTCCCCCTTTGTCGGGAACAACCTTTACAATGAGCAGTTCTTC. The gene calls are TRBV28 and TRBJ2-1; tentatively, D is TRBD2 (5 bases). This CDR3 contains 18 residues. Per germline, CDR1 MDHEN and CDR2 SYDVKM. Trimming cost V 4 bases and J 4 bases, with 23 bases left between them.

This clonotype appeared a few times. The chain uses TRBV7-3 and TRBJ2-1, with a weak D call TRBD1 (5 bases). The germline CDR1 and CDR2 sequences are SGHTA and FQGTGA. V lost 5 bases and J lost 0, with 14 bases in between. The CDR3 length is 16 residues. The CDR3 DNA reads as TGTGCCAGCAGCCTACATGGGGCGAGCTCCTACAATGAGCAGTTCTTC. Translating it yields CASSLHGASSYNEQFF.

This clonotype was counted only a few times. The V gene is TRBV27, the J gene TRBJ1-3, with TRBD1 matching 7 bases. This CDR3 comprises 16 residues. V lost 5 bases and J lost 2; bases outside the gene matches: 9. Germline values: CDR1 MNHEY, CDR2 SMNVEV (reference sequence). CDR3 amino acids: CASSKNRGYAGNTIYF. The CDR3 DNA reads TGTGCCAGCAGTAAAAACAGGGGTTACGCTGGAAACACCATATATTTT.

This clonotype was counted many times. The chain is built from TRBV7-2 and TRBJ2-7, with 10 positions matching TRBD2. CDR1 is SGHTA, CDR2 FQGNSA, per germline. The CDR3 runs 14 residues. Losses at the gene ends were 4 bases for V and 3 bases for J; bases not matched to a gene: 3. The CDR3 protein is CASSSGLAIYEQYF. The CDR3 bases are TGTGCCAGCAGCTCGGGACTAGCGATCTACGAGCAGTACTTC.

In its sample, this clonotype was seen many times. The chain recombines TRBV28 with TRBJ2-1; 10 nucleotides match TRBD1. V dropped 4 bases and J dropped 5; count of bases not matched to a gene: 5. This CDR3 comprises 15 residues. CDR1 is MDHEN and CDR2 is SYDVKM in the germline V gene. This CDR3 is CASSSGQGRNNEQFF. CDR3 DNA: TGTGCCAGCAGTTCGGGACAGGGGAGGAACAATGAGCAGTTCTTC.

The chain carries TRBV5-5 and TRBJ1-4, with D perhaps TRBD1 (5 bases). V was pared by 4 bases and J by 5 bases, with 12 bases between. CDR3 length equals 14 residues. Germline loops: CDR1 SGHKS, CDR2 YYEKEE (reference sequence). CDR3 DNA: TGTGCCAGCAGCGCGGGACGGCAGAATGAAAAACTGTTTTTT. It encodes CASSAGRQNEKLFF.